The rows below give T cell receptor beta chains drawn from one sample of a study of early T cells in non-severe SARS-CoV-2 infection. TCRdb recomputed calls from the 5' RACE reads with MiXCR, one row per CDR3 protein. The table has fewer than 80,000 distinct CDR3 sequences, approximately 10% seen once. The sample consisted of whole blood, taken at baseline. The source of these receptors is an adult who was a healthcare worker with PCR-confirmed SARS-CoV-2 infection or an uninfected control (not recorded which). The CDR3 runs from the conserved cysteine through the conserved F or W. D genes are given only for firm matches. Clone size is shown for a subset of rows, as once, few, many or a class of expanded clone.

d_call cdr3_length j_call clone_size v_call cdr3_nt cdr3_aa
- 15 TRBJ2-1 - TRBV10-3 TGTGCCATCAATCTCAAGGGGATTTCCTACAATGAGCAGTTCTTC CAINLKGISYNEQFF
TRBD2 16 TRBJ2-5 - TRBV7-2 TGTGCCAGCAGCTTCGATTTGCGGGGGGGCTCGGAGACCCAGTACTTC CASSFDLRGGSETQYF
TRBD1 15 TRBJ2-7 many TRBV18 TGTGCCAGCTCACCGCGGACAGGGATCTCCTACGAGCAGTACTTC CASSPRTGISYEQYF
- 14 TRBJ2-7 few TRBV12-3/TRBV12-4 TGTGCCAGCAGGCCCTTTGGGACCTTCTACGAGCAGTACTTC CASRPFGTFYEQYF
- 15 TRBJ1-6 few TRBV18 TGTGCCAGCTCAAACTTACAGGGAGGGAATTCACCCCTCCACTTT CASSNLQGGNSPLHF
- 16 TRBJ2-3 many TRBV20-1 TGCAGTGCCATCTTCCCCCTCAGGGCTAGCACAGATACGCAGTATTTT CSAIFPLRASTDTQYF
TRBD1 15 TRBJ1-2 few TRBV20-1 TGCAGTGCTGAGCCATTCCGGACAGGGAGCTATGGCTACACCTTC CSAEPFRTGSYGYTF
- 14 TRBJ1-2 few TRBV27 TGTGCCAGCAGGCAGCTACAGGGAGGGCAAGGCTACACCTTC CASRQLQGGQGYTF
TRBD1 14 TRBJ2-3 - TRBV6-1 TGTGCCAGCTACGGGACAGGGCAGGTAGATACGCAGTATTTT CASYGTGQVDTQYF
TRBD1 15 TRBJ2-3 many TRBV6-2/TRBV6-3 TGTGCCAGCAGGGGAAACAGGGGTAACGCAGATACGCAGTATTTT CASRGNRGNADTQYF
- 15 TRBJ1-4 many TRBV13 TGTGCCAGCAGCTCCCAGCCAGCGGCTAATGAAAAACTGTTTTTT CASSSQPAANEKLFF
- 14 TRBJ1-4 - TRBV12-3/TRBV12-4 TGTGCCAGCAGTTTAGGCGCAGGGAATGAAAAACTGTTTTTT CASSLGAGNEKLFF
- 13 TRBJ1-1 many TRBV11-2 TGTGCCAGCAGCTTAGATCCTCCGAGTTTGGCTTTCTTT CASSLDPPSLAFF
- 15 TRBJ1-5 many TRBV18 TGTGCCAGCTCACCCGTGGGTGTGGGCAATCAGCCCCAGCATTTT CASSPVGVGNQPQHF
TRBD2 14 TRBJ2-2 few TRBV12-3/TRBV12-4 TGTGCCAGCAGCACTAGCGGGGGAACCGGGGAGCTGTTTTTT CASSTSGGTGELFF
- 13 TRBJ2-7 few TRBV28 TGTGCCAGCAGTTCACCTCCGGGCGACGAGCAGTACTTC CASSSPPGDEQYF
- 14 TRBJ2-7 few TRBV27 TGTGCCAGCAGGGTCCCGGGACAACTTAACGAGCAGTACTTC CASRVPGQLNEQYF
- 14 TRBJ2-7 many TRBV29-1 TGCAGCGTTGAGGTGCCAGGGATCATCCACGAGCAGTACTTC CSVEVPGIIHEQYF
- 15 TRBJ2-3 - TRBV6-6 TGTGCCAGCGGAGGGGCAACGACTAGCACAGATACGCAGTATTTT CASGGATTSTDTQYF
- 15 TRBJ1-1 many TRBV6-6 TGTGCCAGCAGGGTCTGGAGGGGAAAGAACACTGAAGCTTTCTTT CASRVWRGKNTEAFF
TRBD1 15 TRBJ2-2 few TRBV5-1 TGCGCCAGCAGCTTCCTCTCGACAGGGACCGGGGAGCTGTTTTTT CASSFLSTGTGELFF
TRBD2 18 TRBJ2-1 - TRBV19 TGTGCCAGTAGTGCACTCCTAGCGGGGGGGCGAAAACAGAAGGAGCAGTTCTTC CASSALLAGGRKQKEQFF
- 15 TRBJ1-4 - TRBV4-3 TGCGCCAGCAGCCATGCCTTATGGGTAAATGAAAAACTGTTTTTT CASSHALWVNEKLFF
- 13 TRBJ2-7 few TRBV7-2 TGTGCCAGCAGTGGGACGAGCCTGTACGAGCAGTACTTC CASSGTSLYEQYF
TRBD1 16 TRBJ1-6 - TRBV6-4 TGTGCCAGCATCTCCGGGACAGGGACGAACCATTCACCCCTCCACTTT CASISGTGTNHSPLHF
TRBD1 14 TRBJ2-3 few TRBV25-1 TGTGCCAGCAGGGACAGGCTAACCACAGATACGCAGTATTTT CASRDRLTTDTQYF
- 15 TRBJ2-3 - TRBV7-3 TGTGCCAGCAGCTTTGGGGGATTGGGCACAGATACGCAGTATTTT CASSFGGLGTDTQYF
- 15 TRBJ1-5 many TRBV11-2 TGTGCCAGCAGCCCTGCGGGACCGAACAATCAGCCCCAGCATTTT CASSPAGPNNQPQHF
- 13 TRBJ2-7 few TRBV14 TGTGCCAGCAGCCAAGATCTAGGCGGGGAGCAGTACTTC CASSQDLGGEQYF
TRBD1 16 TRBJ2-3 - TRBV10-2 TGCGCCAGCAGTCAGACAGGGATTGAGTCGACAGATACGCAGTATTTT CASSQTGIESTDTQYF
- 13 TRBJ1-2 few TRBV19 TGTGCCAGTACCCCGGCCGTTAACTATGGCTACACCTTC CASTPAVNYGYTF
- 13 TRBJ1-1 few TRBV20-1 TGCAGTGCTCCAAGACTGTTGAACACTGAAGCTTTCTTT CSAPRLLNTEAFF
- 15 TRBJ2-6 - TRBV5-4 TGTGCCAGCAGCTTGGTGGGGACTGGGGCCAACGTCCTGACTTTC CASSLVGTGANVLTF
- 16 TRBJ1-6 few TRBV7-2 TGTGCCAGCAGATCAGGGTTACAGAGGGTTAATTCACCCCTCCACTTT CASRSGLQRVNSPLHF
- 15 TRBJ1-2 few TRBV12-3/TRBV12-4 TGTGCCAGCAGACCCACAGGGACGGGAGGCTATGGCTACACCTTC CASRPTGTGGYGYTF
- 14 TRBJ1-4 few TRBV9 TGTGCCAGCAGCGAACAGGTGGGGAATGAAAAACTGTTTTTT CASSEQVGNEKLFF
- 16 TRBJ1-6 - TRBV13 TGTGCCAGCAGCTTATTAGGGAGGCCGTCTAATTCACCCCTCCACTTT CASSLLGRPSNSPLHF
- 12 TRBJ2-1 many TRBV29-1 TGCAGCGCCCCGACAGGTCACAATGAGCAGTTCTTC CSAPTGHNEQFF
- 15 TRBJ2-1 few TRBV2 TGTGCCAGCAACCCGATTACAAACTCCTACAATGAGCAGTTCTTC CASNPITNSYNEQFF
- 13 TRBJ2-1 - TRBV29-1 TGCAGCGTTGGGCGGGGTTGGAGGAATGAGCAGTTCTTC CSVGRGWRNEQFF
TRBD1 15 TRBJ1-2 - TRBV6-2/TRBV6-3 TGTGCCAGCAGTTTCTCCGGGACAGGCCGCTATGGCTACACCTTC CASSFSGTGRYGYTF
TRBD1 14 TRBJ1-4 - TRBV7-2 TGTGCCAGCAGCTTGAAGGGGGCAAATGAAAAACTGTTTTTT CASSLKGANEKLFF
TRBD2 14 TRBJ2-5 - TRBV6-6 TGTGCCAGCAGATTGAGCGGGGGGGGAGAGACCCAGTACTTC CASRLSGGGETQYF
- 14 TRBJ1-2 few TRBV6-5 TGTGCCAGCAGTTACAGGGGGAGCCACTATGGCTACACCTTC CASSYRGSHYGYTF
TRBD2 15 TRBJ2-3 few TRBV11-1 TGTGCCAGCAGCTTAGAGAGCGGGGGCACAGATACGCAGTATTTT CASSLESGGTDTQYF
- 15 TRBJ1-5 few TRBV21-1 - CASSKVGQGNQPQHF
- 13 TRBJ2-5 few TRBV19 TGTGCCAGTAGCACGCTCCCCCGGGAGACCCAGTACTTC CASSTLPRETQYF
TRBD2 15 TRBJ2-1 many TRBV6-5 TGTGCCAGCAGCCCGACCGGGGGGGCCTACAATGAGCAGTTCTTC CASSPTGGAYNEQFF
- 13 TRBJ1-2 few TRBV18 TGTGCCAGCTCACGTACAGGGAGGGATGGCTACACCTTC CASSRTGRDGYTF
TRBD1 14 TRBJ2-2 few TRBV5-1 TGCGCCAGCAGCCTTGGACAGGGCACCGGGGAGCTGTTTTTT CASSLGQGTGELFF
TRBD2 13 TRBJ2-1 few TRBV24-1 TGTGCCACCGCGGGGGGGCAAAGCGACGAGCAGTTCTTC CATAGGQSDEQFF
TRBD1 14 TRBJ2-6 - TRBV30 TGTGCCTGCGACAGGGGGTCTGGGGCCAACGTCCTGACTTTC CACDRGSGANVLTF
- 14 TRBJ2-7 few TRBV7-9 TGTGCCAGCAGCTTAGATGGGGGCGCGGACGAGCAGTACTTC CASSLDGGADEQYF
- 11 TRBJ2-5 many TRBV20-1 TGCAGTGCCAGACATCAAGAGACCCAGTACTTC CSARHQETQYF
TRBD2 16 TRBJ2-5 many TRBV5-1 TGCGCCAGCAGCATGGGCGGACTAGCGGGGGAAGAGACCCAGTACTTC CASSMGGLAGEETQYF
TRBD1 16 TRBJ2-2 - TRBV28 TGTGCCAGCAGTTTCCTTAACAGGGGAAACACCGGGGAGCTGTTTTTT CASSFLNRGNTGELFF
- 12 TRBJ1-2 - TRBV10-3 TGTGCCATCAGTGACCCACGGACAGACTACACCTTC CAISDPRTDYTF
TRBD1 14 TRBJ1-2 few TRBV2 TGTGCCAGCAGCGGTACAGGGGGCGCGAATGGCTACACCTTC CASSGTGGANGYTF
TRBD1 13 TRBJ1-6 - TRBV6-5 TGTGCCAGCAGTTCACAGGGGAGTTCACCCCTCCACTTT CASSSQGSSPLHF